The 11 T cell receptor beta chains reported below all come from one sample, sequenced in a study of identical twins. TCRdb called the 5' RACE reads again in MiXCR, with one record for every CDR3 protein. The repertoire holds 1.5 million to 2 million distinct CDR3 sequences, with about 30% as singletons. Sequenced: cord blood. All receptors come from a newborn girl in good health.

The sample holds many counts of this clonotype. V is TRBV7-9 and J is TRBJ1-2; D is uncertain. V dropped 1 base and J dropped 0 bases, with 9 bases sitting between them. The length of the CDR3 is 15 residues. Germline CDR1 SEHNR, CDR2 FQNEAQ (reference sequence). Here the CDR3 reads CASSLGVAANYGYTF. CDR3 in DNA: TGTGCCAGCAGCTTAGGGGTAGCGGCTAACTATGGCTACACCTTC.

The V and J genes are TRBV7-9 and TRBJ2-5, with a possible D match to TRBD1 (6 bases). The J call may be in error: the DNA end matches TRBJ2-7 better. CDR1 and CDR2 from the germline V gene are SEHNR and FQNEAQ (reference sequence). CDR3 length: 13 amino acids. In DNA form, the CDR3 reads TGTGCCAGCAGCATGGGACAACTAAACGAGCAGTACTTC. Protein product: CASSMGQLNEQYF.

This clonotype has just a few counts. V is TRBV27 and J is TRBJ2-3; 9 bases are shared with TRBD2. Germline-derived CDR1 and CDR2 are MNHEY and SMNVEV (reference sequence). This CDR3 is 16 amino acids long. Trimming removed 5 bases from V and 10 bases from J; junction bases left unmatched: 16. CDR3 bases: TGTGCCAGCAGTCCCCTGGGACTAGCAGGACACTTACCGCAGTATTTT. This sequence encodes CASSPLGLAGHLPQYF.

This clonotype was seen a handful of times. CDR3 amino acids: CASSQERDSLFYEQYF. The CDR3 nucleotides are TGTGCCAGCAGCCAAGAGAGGGACAGTCTTTTCTACGAGCAGTACTTC. J is TRBJ2-7 and V is TRBV4-2; 7 bases match TRBD1. The CDR3 runs to 16 residues. The trim removed 0 bases at V and 3 bases at J, leaving 8 bases unmatched. Germline CDR1 is LGHNA and CDR2 is YNFKEQ.

This clonotype was seen only a few times. Possible read error: a much larger clone is one base away. The CDR3 DNA follows: TGTGCCAGCAGTTTATCCGGGACTAGCGGATACAATGAGCAGTACTTC. Protein: CASSLSGTSGYNEQYF. This chain connects TRBV27 to TRBJ2-1; 11 bases are shared with TRBD2. Gene TRBJ2-7 matches the end of the DNA better, so the J call may be wrong. There are 16 residues in the CDR3. The V gene's germline CDR1 is MNHEY and CDR2 SMNVEV (reference sequence).

This clonotype appeared a few times. The chain carries TRBV6-2 or TRBV6-3 and TRBJ2-2; weak D call: TRBD2 (6 bases). CDR3 size: 14 residues. V lost 6 bases, J lost 2 bases, and 10 bases lay in between. Germline V lookup: CDR1 MNHEY, CDR2 SVGEGT. The CDR3 region has the DNA TGTGCCAGCAGCCGGGACTTCAACACCGGGGAGCTGTTTTTT. Residues: CASSRDFNTGELFF.

The gene calls are TRBV12-3 or TRBV12-4 and TRBJ2-4, with TRBD1 identical over 10 bases. The CDR3 extends over 14 amino acids. Trimming took 6 bases from V and 7 from J; bases not matched to a gene: 6. CDR3 nucleotide sequence: TGTGCCAGCAGGGGACAGGGGCGGGCGAACATTCAGTACTTC. Amino acid sequence: CASRGQGRANIQYF.

V usage is TRBV25-1 and J usage is TRBJ2-1; the match to TRBD2 covers 7 bases. The CDR3 loop spans 13 amino acids. Germline V gene sequence: CDR1 MGHDK, CDR2 SYGVNS. The trim removed 3 bases at V and 9 bases at J, leaving 5 bases unmatched. In DNA, the CDR3 is TGTGCCAGCAGTGATGTCGGGAGGAGTGAGCAGTTCTTC. This gives the protein CASSDVGRSEQFF.

The table lists this clonotype with a few counts. The gene calls are TRBV6-5 and TRBJ1-2; 10 bases fit TRBD1. V shed 6 bases, J shed 4 bases, and the junction held 11 bases outside the gene matches. Germline-derived CDR1 and CDR2 are MNHEY and SVGAGI. CDR3 length: 16 amino acids. For the CDR3, the DNA is TGTGCCAGCAGCCGTAACCGGGACAGGGGACCCTATGGCTACACCTTC. This translates into CASSRNRDRGPYGYTF.

This clonotype has more than one count but fewer than ten. The genes are TRBV20-1 and TRBJ2-3, with 7 bases aligning to TRBD2. This CDR3 has 14 amino acids. Germline-derived CDR1 and CDR2 are DFQATT and SNEGSKA (reference sequence). The trim removed 3 bases at V and 3 bases at J, leaving 6 bases unmatched. The chain's CDR3 is CSASPNGGTDTQYF. The CDR3 DNA reads as TGCAGTGCTAGTCCTAACGGGGGGACAGATACGCAGTATTTT.

A remark on this clonotype: This clone may be a read error of a much larger clone one base away. The chain's CDR3 is CAISDRSSYSEQFF. In DNA form, the CDR3 reads TGTGCCATCAGTGACAGGAGCTCCTACAGTGAGCAGTTCTTC. V gene TRBV10-3 combines with J gene TRBJ2-1; D call uncertain. Germline assignment: CDR1 ENHRY and CDR2 SYGVKD. There are 14 residues in the CDR3.